The 10 T cell receptor beta chains below all came from one sample that was sequenced in a study of blood T cells in healthy people across ages. Primed by a sample-barcoded 5' primer and a J-beta primer mix, a second PCR proceeded for about 6 to 11 cycles. TCRdb reprocessed the 5' RACE reads with MiXCR, giving one entry per CDR3 protein. The table records around 1.1 million distinct CDR3 sequences, under 40% of them present only once. The sample was blood. All receptors derive from a man younger than 35 in good health.

In DNA form, the CDR3 reads TGTGCCACCAGTGATTCCGGTGGAGATACGCAGTATTTT. It encodes CATSDSGGDTQYF. The V gene is TRBV24-1, the J gene TRBJ2-3; D gene ambiguous. This CDR3 has 13 residues. V lost 2 bases and J lost 5, with 7 bases in between. The germline V gene has CDR1 KGHDR and CDR2 SFDVKD.

This chain connects TRBV18 to TRBJ1-1, with D hard to call. Trimming took 8 bases from V and 1 from J, leaving 11 bases between them. Germline CDR1 KGHSH, CDR2 LQKENI. The CDR3 is made up of 13 amino acids. In nucleotides, the CDR3 is TGTGCCAGCGCGCCAGCCCCGAACACTGAAGCTTTCTTT. Translated: CASAPAPNTEAFF.

This clonotype has a handful of counts. This chain joins TRBV7-8 and TRBJ2-5, with 8 positions matching TRBD1. There are 14 residues in the CDR3. V shed 5 bases and J 2 bases; nucleotides not matched to a gene: 4. Germline lookup yields CDR1 SGHVS and CDR2 FQNEAQ. The CDR3 protein is CASSMRTGQETQYF. As DNA, the CDR3 is TGTGCCAGCAGCATGCGGACAGGGCAAGAGACCCAGTACTTC.

The chain couples TRBV4-1 to TRBJ1-5, with no clear D. V lost 1 base and J 5 bases, leaving 12 bases between the germline ends. Per germline, CDR1 MGHRA and CDR2 YSYEKL. The CDR3 is made up of 15 amino acids. In DNA, the CDR3 is TGCGCCAGCAGCCAAGTTCACAGAGACGATCAGCCCCAGCATTTT. Protein sequence: CASSQVHRDDQPQHF.

This chain uses TRBV4-3 with TRBJ2-3, with D possibly being TRBD2 (5 bases). The CDR3 loop spans 17 amino acids. Germline V gives CDR1 LGHNA, CDR2 YSLEER. Trimming removed 0 bases at V and 2 bases at J, with 15 bases between. CDR3 sequence: CASSQDRALRVTDTQYF. The CDR3 DNA sequence: TGCGCCAGCAGCCAAGATCGAGCCCTGAGGGTCACAGATACGCAGTATTTT.

The chain carries TRBV29-1 and TRBJ2-7, with D perhaps matching TRBD2 (6 bases). Gene TRBJ2-5 matches the end of the DNA better, so the J call may be wrong. This CDR3 region has 14 residues. In germline, CDR1 is SQVTM, CDR2 ANQGSEA. The CDR3 DNA follows: TGCAGCGTTGTGGAACTAGCTGGGCCAGAGACCCAGTACTTC. Translated: CSVVELAGPETQYF.

As regards this clonotype: One base away lies a much larger clone, so this may be a sequencing read error. V gene TRBV4-2 combines with J gene TRBJ2-5; TRBD2 might be the D (7 bases). CDR1 and CDR2 from the germline V gene are LGHNA and YNFKEQ. Trimming cost V 3 bases and J 2 bases, with 16 bases left between them. This CDR3 comprises 16 residues. For the CDR3, the DNA is TGTGCCAGCAGCCAGGCACGGGGGGCAAGTCAAGAGACCCAGTACTTC. Translation gives CASSQARGASQETQYF.

This clonotype was counted a few times. The CDR3 spells CASSRVFAGSTDTQYF. CDR3 coding DNA: TGTGCCAGCAGCCGAGTTTTTGCGGGGAGCACAGATACGCAGTATTTT. The chain is built from TRBV4-2 and TRBJ2-3, with a tentative D call TRBD2 (6 bases). The CDR3 sequence is 16 residues long. V lost 4 bases and J 0 bases, leaving 14 bases between the germline ends. Germline values: CDR1 LGHNA, CDR2 YNFKEQ.

This clonotype was observed a few times. V usage is TRBV29-1 and J usage is TRBJ1-2; the D gene is possibly TRBD1 (5 bases). With 2 bases removed from V and 4 bases from J, the gap between germline ends came to 14 bases. The CDR3 extends over 14 amino acids. The germline V gene has CDR1 SQVTM and CDR2 ANQGSEA. As DNA, the CDR3 is TGCAGCGTTGAATTGCAGGGCTTGGGCTATGGCTACACCTTC. Translated: CSVELQGLGYGYTF.

The V and J genes are TRBV5-1 and TRBJ1-5; TRBD1 might be the D (6 bases). V lost 0 bases and J 6 bases, leaving 13 bases between the germline ends. From germline, CDR1 is SGHRS and CDR2 YFSETQ. This CDR3 has 15 residues. CDR3 DNA: TGCGCCAGCAGCTTGGACGGGGGGGCAGGTCAGCCCCAGCATTTT. Amino acid sequence: CASSLDGGAGQPQHF.